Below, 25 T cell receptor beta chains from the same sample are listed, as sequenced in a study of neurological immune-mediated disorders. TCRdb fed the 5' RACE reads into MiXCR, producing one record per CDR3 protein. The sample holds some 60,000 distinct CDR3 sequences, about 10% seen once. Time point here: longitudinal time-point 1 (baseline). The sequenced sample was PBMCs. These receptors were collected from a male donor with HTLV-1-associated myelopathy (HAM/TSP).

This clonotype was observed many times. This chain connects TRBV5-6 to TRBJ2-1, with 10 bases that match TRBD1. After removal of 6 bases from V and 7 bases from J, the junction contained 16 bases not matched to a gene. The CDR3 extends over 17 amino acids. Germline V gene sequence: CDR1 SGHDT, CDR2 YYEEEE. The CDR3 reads CASISLSGTGERNEQFF. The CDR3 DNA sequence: TGTGCCAGCATCTCATTAAGCGGGACAGGGGAGAGGAATGAGCAGTTCTTC.

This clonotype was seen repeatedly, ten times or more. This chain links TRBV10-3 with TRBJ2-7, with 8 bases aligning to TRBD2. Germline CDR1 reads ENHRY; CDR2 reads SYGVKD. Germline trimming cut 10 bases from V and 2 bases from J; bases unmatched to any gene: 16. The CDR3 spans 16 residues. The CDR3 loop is CATSLAGYTGAYEQYF. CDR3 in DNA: TGTGCCACCAGCTTAGCGGGGTATACAGGAGCCTACGAGCAGTACTTC.

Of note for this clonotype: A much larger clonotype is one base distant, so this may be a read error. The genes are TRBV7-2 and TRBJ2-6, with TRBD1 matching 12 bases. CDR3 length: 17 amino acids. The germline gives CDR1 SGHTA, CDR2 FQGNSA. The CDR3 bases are TGTGCCAGTAATCCGGGACAGGGGGCTGCCGGGGACAACGTCCTGACTTTC. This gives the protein CASNPGQGAAGDNVLTF.

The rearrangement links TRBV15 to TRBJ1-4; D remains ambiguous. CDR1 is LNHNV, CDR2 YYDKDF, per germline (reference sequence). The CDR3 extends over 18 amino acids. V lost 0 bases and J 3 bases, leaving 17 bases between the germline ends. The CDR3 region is CATSRDPQVGRSNEKLFF. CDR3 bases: TGTGCCACCAGCAGAGATCCCCAGGTGGGGAGGTCTAATGAAAAACTGTTTTTT.

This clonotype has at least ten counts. The CDR3 spells CATSRDGSYEQYF. DNA of the CDR3: TGTGCCACCAGCAGAGATGGCAGCTACGAGCAGTACTTC. The chain is built from TRBV15 and TRBJ2-7; D is unresolved. The CDR3 runs to 13 residues. The germline V and J ends were trimmed by 0 bases and 3 bases, with 6 bases remaining between them. Germline V gives CDR1 LNHNV, CDR2 YYDKDF (reference sequence).

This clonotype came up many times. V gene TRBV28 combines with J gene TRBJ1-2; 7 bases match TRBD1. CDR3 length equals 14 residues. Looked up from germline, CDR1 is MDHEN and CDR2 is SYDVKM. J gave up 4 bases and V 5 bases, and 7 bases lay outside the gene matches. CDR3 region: CASSIPGQFYGYTF. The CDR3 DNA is TGTGCCAGCAGTATCCCGGGACAGTTCTATGGCTACACCTTC.

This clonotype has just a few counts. CDR3: CSLSGRRSDNEKLFF. The CDR3 DNA sequence: TGCAGTCTATCAGGTCGACGATCCGATAATGAAAAACTGTTTTTT. V gene TRBV20-1 combines with J gene TRBJ1-4; unclear D gene. V lost 8 bases, J lost 4 bases, and 20 bases lay in between. The CDR3 has 15 amino acids. CDR1 and CDR2 (germline): DFQATT, SNEGSKA (reference sequence).

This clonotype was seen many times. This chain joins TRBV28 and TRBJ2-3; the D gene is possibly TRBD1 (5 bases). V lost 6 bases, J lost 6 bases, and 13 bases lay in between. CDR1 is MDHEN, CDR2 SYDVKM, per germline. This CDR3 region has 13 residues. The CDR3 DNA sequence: TGTGCCAGCAGACCACAGGCGGCGGATACGCAGTATTTT. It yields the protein CASRPQAADTQYF.

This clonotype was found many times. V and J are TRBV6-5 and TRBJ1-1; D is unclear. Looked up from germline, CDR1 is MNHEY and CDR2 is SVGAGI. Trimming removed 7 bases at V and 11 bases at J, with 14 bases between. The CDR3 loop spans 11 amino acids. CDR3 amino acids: CASNNGRGAFF. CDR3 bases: TGTGCCAGCAACAACGGACGAGGGGCTTTCTTT.

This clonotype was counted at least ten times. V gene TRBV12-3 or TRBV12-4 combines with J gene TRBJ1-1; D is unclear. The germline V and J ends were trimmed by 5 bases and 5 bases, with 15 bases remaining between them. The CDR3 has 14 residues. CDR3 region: CASSPLILRTEAFF. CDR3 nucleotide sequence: TGTGCCAGCAGTCCTCTAATTCTTCGGACTGAAGCTTTCTTT.

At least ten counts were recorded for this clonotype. The CDR3 nucleotides are TGTGCCAGCAGTCGACAGGGCGGAACCGGGGAGCTGTTTTTT. It specifies CASSRQGGTGELFF. The V and J genes are TRBV27 and TRBJ2-2; 7 nucleotides agree with TRBD1. The length of the CDR3 is 14 residues. Germline V CDR1 and CDR2: MNHEY, SMNVEV (reference sequence). The V segment lost 5 bases and the J segment 5 bases; nucleotides outside the gene matches: 5.

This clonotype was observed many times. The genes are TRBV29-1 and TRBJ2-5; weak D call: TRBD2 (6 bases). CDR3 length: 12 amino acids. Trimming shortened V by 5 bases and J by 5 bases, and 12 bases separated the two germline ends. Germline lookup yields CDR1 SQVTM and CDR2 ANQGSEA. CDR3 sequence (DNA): TGCAGCGTTTATGAGACTAGTGAGACCCAGTACTTC. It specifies CSVYETSETQYF.

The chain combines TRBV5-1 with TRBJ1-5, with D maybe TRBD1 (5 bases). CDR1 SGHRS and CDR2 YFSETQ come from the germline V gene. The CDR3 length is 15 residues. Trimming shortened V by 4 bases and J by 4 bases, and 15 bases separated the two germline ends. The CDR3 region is CASSPKGLRNQPQHF. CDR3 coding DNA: TGCGCCAGCAGCCCCAAGGGGCTTAGAAATCAGCCCCAGCATTTT.

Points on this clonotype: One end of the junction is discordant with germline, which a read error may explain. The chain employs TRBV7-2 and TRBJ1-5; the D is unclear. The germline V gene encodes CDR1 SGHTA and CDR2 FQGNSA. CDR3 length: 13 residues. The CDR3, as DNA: TGTGCCAGCAGCCACGAGGTAGGTCAGCGCCAGCATTTT. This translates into CASSHEVGQRQHF. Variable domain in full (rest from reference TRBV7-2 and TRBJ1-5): GAGVSQSPSNKVTEKGKDVELRCDPISGHTALYWYRQSLGQGLEFLIYFQGNSAPDKSGLPSDRFSAERTGGSVSTLTIQRTQQEDSAVYLCASSHEVGQRQHFGDGTRLSIL.

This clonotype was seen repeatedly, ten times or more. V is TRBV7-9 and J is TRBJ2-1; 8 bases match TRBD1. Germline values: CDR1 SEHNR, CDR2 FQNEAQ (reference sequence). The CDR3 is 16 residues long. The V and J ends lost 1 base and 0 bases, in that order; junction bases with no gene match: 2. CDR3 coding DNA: TGTGCCAGCAGCTTAGGGGACAGGAGCTCCTACAATGAGCAGTTCTTC. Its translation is CASSLGDRSSYNEQFF.

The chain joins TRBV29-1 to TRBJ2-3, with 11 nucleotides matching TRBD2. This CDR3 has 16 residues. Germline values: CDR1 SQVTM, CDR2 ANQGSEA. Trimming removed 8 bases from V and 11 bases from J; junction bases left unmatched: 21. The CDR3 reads CSYISGGAGSYNEQYF. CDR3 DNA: TGCAGCTACATTAGCGGGGGGGCGGGGTCCTACAATGAGCAGTATTTT.

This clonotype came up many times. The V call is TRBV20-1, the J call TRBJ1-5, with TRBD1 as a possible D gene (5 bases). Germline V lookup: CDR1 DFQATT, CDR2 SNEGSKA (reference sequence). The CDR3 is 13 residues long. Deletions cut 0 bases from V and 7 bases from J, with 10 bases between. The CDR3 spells CSARDSGLQPQHF. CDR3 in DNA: TGCAGTGCTAGAGATTCGGGGCTCCAGCCCCAGCATTTT.

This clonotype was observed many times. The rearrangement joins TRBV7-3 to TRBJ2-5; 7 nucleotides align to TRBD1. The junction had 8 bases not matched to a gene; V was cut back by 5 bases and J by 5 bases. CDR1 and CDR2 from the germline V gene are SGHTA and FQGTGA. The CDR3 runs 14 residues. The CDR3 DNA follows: TGTGCCAGCAGCGTGACAGGGCTCCGGGAGACCCAGTACTTC. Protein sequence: CASSVTGLRETQYF.

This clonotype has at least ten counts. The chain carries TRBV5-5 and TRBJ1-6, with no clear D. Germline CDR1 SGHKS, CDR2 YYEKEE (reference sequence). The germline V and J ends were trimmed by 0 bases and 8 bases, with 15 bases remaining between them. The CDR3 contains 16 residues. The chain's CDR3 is CASSLVSSRLDSPLHF. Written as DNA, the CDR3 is TGTGCCAGCAGCTTGGTGTCATCGCGTCTGGATTCACCCCTCCACTTT.

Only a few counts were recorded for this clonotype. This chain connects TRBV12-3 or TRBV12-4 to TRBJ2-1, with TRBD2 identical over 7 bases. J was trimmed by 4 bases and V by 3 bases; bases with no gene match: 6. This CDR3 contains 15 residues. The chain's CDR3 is CASSFGASGYNEQFF. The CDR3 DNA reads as TGTGCCAGCAGTTTTGGTGCTAGCGGATACAATGAGCAGTTCTTC.

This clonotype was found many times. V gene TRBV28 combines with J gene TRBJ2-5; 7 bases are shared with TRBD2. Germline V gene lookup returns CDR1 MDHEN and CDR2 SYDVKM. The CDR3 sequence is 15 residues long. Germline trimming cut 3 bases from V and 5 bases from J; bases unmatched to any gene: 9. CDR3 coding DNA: TGTGCCAGCAGTTTTGGGACTACGCCCAAGGAGACCCAGTACTTC. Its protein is CASSFGTTPKETQYF.

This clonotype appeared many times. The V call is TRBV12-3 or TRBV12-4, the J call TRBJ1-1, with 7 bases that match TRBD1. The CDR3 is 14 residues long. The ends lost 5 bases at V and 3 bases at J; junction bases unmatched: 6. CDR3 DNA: TGTGCCAGCAGTCATCAGGGGGTTGACACTGAAGCTTTCTTT. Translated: CASSHQGVDTEAFF.

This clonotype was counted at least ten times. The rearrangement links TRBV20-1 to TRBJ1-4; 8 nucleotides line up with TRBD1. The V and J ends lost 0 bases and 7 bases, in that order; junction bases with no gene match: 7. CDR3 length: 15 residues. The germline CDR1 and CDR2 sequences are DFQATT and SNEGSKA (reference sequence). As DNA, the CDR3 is TGCAGTGCTAGAGAACTCGACAGGGGAGGTGAAAAACTGTTTTTT. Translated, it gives CSARELDRGGEKLFF.

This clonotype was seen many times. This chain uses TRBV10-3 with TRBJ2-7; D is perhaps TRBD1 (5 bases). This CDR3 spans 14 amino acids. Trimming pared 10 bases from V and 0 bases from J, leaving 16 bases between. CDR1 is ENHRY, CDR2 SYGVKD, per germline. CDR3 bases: TGTGCCACTGGGGCCGGCCCAAGCTCCTACGAGCAGTACTTC. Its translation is CATGAGPSSYEQYF.

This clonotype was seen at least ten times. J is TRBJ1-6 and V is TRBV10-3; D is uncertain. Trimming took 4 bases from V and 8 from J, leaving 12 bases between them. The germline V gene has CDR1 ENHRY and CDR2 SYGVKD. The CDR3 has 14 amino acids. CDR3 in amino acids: CAISGFPRDSPLHF. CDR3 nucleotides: TGTGCCATCAGTGGCTTTCCCAGAGATTCACCCCTCCACTTT.